The entry below gives a single T cell receptor (beta chain) sequence along with its context. Profiled with immunoSEQ multiplex PCR; TCRdb holds only in-frame clones, not every one. The sample has about 46,000 clones; roughly 83% are singletons. The data stem from a study of radiotherapy plus CTLA-4 blockade in lung cancer. The specimen was peripheral blood, collected from a patient treated with radiotherapy plus ipilimumab. The receptor was derived from a human donor with non-small cell lung cancer who had a complete response to radiotherapy plus ipilimumab.

In DNA form, the CDR3 reads TGTGCCAGCTCACCGGGCGGGGGAAACACTGAAGCTTTCTTT. This encodes CASSPGGGNTEAFF. The chain joins TRBV18 to TRBJ1-1; the D gene is possibly TRBD1 (5 bases). The CDR3 runs to 14 residues. Trimming stripped 3 bases from V and 2 bases from J, with 10 bases between. Looked up from germline, CDR1 is KGHSH and CDR2 is LQKENI.